By share, the clone carrying this T cell receptor beta chain ranks as medium-sized. Its antigen is as yet unknown. TRBV12-4/TRBJ1-2 clonotypes were amplified with adaptor-ligated barcode primers. MiXCR, applied by TCRdb to the multiplex PCR reads, yields one record per CDR3 protein. The sample yields roughly 840 distinct CDR3 sequences, 5.5% to 7% seen once. General study findings and limits: Greatest tumor Treg TCR overlap was with tumor naive CD4+ cells. In terms of TCR gene usage, tumor memory CD4+ T cells clustered together with blood and lymph node memory CD4+ cells, as well as with lymph node naive CD4+ cells.

CDR3 length: 14 amino acids. V gave up 8 bases and J gave up 7 bases; unmatched junction bases: 11. This TCR derives from a female donor with breast cancer. The chain couples TRBV12-3 or TRBV12-4 to TRBJ1-2; 9 bases fit TRBD1. The material sequenced was memory CD4+ T cells sorted from blood. Subset reported: memory CD4+ T cells, CD4+CD45RO+CD25-. The CDR3 spells CASSRPGTGLGYTF. The CDR3 coding sequence is TGTGCCAGCTCCCGCCCAGGGACAGGGCTTGGCTACACCTTC.